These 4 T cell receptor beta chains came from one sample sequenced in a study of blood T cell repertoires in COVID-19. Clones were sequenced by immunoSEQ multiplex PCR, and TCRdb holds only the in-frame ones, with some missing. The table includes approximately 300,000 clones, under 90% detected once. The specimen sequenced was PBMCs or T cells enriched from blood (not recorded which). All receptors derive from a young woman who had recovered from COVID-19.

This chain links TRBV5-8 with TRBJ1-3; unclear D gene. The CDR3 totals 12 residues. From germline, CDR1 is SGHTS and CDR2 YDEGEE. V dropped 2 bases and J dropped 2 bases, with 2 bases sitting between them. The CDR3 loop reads CASSFTGNTIYF. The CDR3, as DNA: TGTGCCAGCAGCTTTACTGGAAACACCATATATTTT.

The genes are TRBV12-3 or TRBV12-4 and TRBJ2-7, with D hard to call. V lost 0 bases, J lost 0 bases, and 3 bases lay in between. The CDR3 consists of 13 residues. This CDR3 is CASSLARSYEQYF. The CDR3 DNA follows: TGTGCCAGCAGTTTAGCGCGCTCCTACGAGCAGTACTTC.

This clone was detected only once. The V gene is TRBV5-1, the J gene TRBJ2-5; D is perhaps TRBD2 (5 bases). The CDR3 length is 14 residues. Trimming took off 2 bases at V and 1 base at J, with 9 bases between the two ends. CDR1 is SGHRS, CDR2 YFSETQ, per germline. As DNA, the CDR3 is TGCGCCAGCAGCTTTGGGGAGACCCAAGAGACCCAGTACTTC. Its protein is CASSFGETQETQYF. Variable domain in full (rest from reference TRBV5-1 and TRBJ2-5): KAGVTQTPRYLIKTRGQQVTLSCSPISGHRSVSWYQQTPGQGLQFLFEYFSETQRNKGNFPGRFSGRQFSNSRSEMNVSTLELGDSALYLCASSFGETQETQYFGPGTRLLVL.

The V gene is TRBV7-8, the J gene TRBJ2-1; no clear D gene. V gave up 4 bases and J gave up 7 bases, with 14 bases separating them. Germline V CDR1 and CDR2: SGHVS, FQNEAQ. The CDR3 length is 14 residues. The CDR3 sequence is CASSSKRKENEQFF. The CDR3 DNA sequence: TGTGCCAGCAGCTCCAAGCGAAAGGAGAATGAGCAGTTCTTC.